In its sample, the clone carrying this T cell receptor beta chain was seen once. Antigen specificity is unknown. CDR1 is LNHDA, CDR2 SQIVND, per germline (reference sequence). The germline V and J ends were trimmed by 8 bases and 1 base, with 17 bases remaining between them. The CDR3 totals 16 residues. This specimen comes from a study of regulatory T cells. Study-level results: In CD3G-deficient patients, conventional CD4+ T cells were enriched for hydrophobic CDR3 residues at positions 6 and 7.

The primer mix had 52 TRBV and 13 TRBJ primers. The table came from immunoSEQ multiplex PCR; TCRdb's copy has only in-frame clones and leaves some out. The sample has some 15,000 clones, roughly 84% seen once. Sorting split CD4+ cells into CD25-high CD127-low Tregs and CD25-low CD127-high conventional T cells. This sequence joins TRBV19 and TRBJ2-2; possible D gene TRBD1, 6 bases. The sequence derives from a person aged 25 to 45 with CD3G deficiency. Sample: conventional CD4+ T cells sorted from blood. CDR3 residues: CASRKGVGMNTGELFF. CDR3 nucleotides: TGTGCCAGTCGGAAGGGGGTAGGGATGAACACCGGGGAGCTGTTTTTT.